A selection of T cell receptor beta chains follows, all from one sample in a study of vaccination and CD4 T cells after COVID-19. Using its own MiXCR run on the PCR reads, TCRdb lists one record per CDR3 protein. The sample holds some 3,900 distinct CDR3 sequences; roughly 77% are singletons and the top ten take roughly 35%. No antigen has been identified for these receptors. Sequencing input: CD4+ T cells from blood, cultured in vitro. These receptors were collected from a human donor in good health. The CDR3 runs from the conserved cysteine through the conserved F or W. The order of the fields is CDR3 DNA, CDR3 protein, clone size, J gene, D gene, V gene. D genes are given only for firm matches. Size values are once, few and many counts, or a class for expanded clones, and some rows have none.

TGCGCCAGCACACCTCGATGGGGTCCCCAAGAGACCCAGTACTTC,CASTPRWGPQETQYF,-,TRBJ2-5,-,TRBV23-1
TGTGCCAGTAGTATTCAGAATAGCAATCAGCCCCAGCATTTT,CASSIQNSNQPQHF,-,TRBJ1-5,-,TRBV19
TGTGCCCAGGGAGGAGGGGAAGCTAACTATGGCTACACCTTC,CAQGGGEANYGYTF,-,TRBJ1-2,-,TRBV30
TGTGCCAGCAGTGAAGCCGTGCAGACGGGGTTCAGCAATCAGCCCCAGCATTTT,CASSEAVQTGFSNQPQHF,few,TRBJ1-5,-,TRBV6-1
TGCAGTGCTAGGGGCCCAAACAGACAGGTGGCACCCCTCCACTTT,CSARGPNRQVAPLHF,-,TRBJ1-6,-,TRBV20-1
TGTGCCAGTAGTACTCTTACCGGTAATTCACCCCTCCACTTT,CASSTLTGNSPLHF,-,TRBJ1-6,-,TRBV19
TGTGCCAGCAGCTCACCGACTAGCGGGAGGACAGATACGCAGTATTTT,CASSSPTSGRTDTQYF,-,TRBJ2-3,TRBD2,TRBV11-2
TGTGCCAGTAGTATATGGGGACAGGCCTCGAACGAGCAGTACTTC,CASSIWGQASNEQYF,-,TRBJ2-7,TRBD1,TRBV19
TGTGCCAGCCTGGGGGACGGTAGCTCCTACGAGCAGTACTTC,CASLGDGSSYEQYF,-,TRBJ2-7,-,TRBV7-9
TGTGCCAGCAGTGGACGCGGGGGCGGGGGGGCCAAGAATGAGCAGTTCTTC,CASSGRGGGGAKNEQFF,few,TRBJ2-1,TRBD2,TRBV27
TGTGCCACCAGCAGAGAGGAGCCGGGCCTTGCCTACGAGCAGTACTTC,CATSREEPGLAYEQYF,-,TRBJ2-7,-,TRBV15
TGCAGCGAAGGGACAGGGTATGGCTACACCTTC,CSEGTGYGYTF,-,TRBJ1-2,TRBD1,TRBV29-1
TGCAGTGCAATACAAACTAGCGGGAGGGCCCGATCGAACGAGCAGTACTTC,CSAIQTSGRARSNEQYF,-,TRBJ2-7,TRBD2,TRBV20-1
TGTGCCAGCAGTGAAGTTTGGGACAATCAGCCCCAGCATTTT,CASSEVWDNQPQHF,-,TRBJ1-5,-,TRBV6-1
TGTGCCAGCAGTGAATCGGGGACACCGAACACTGAAGCTTTCTTT,CASSESGTPNTEAFF,-,TRBJ1-1,-,TRBV6-1
TGTGCCATCAGCCACGGACAATCTAGCACAGATACGCAGTATTTT,CAISHGQSSTDTQYF,-,TRBJ2-3,-,TRBV10-3
TGTGCCAGCAGCTCCGGACTAGCGGGGGGGCTGGAGACCCAGTACTTC,CASSSGLAGGLETQYF,-,TRBJ2-5,TRBD2,TRBV5-8
TGCAGTGCTAGTCTGGGGGTTTACAATCAGCCCCAGCATTTT,CSASLGVYNQPQHF,once,TRBJ1-5,-,TRBV20-1
TGTGCCAGTACCAATCCTGGGAGCGGAGGGGAGTACACCTTC,CASTNPGSGGEYTF,once,TRBJ1-2,-,TRBV19
TGTGCCAGCAGTTTAGACAGTTACAATGAGCAGTTCTTC,CASSLDSYNEQFF,-,TRBJ2-1,-,TRBV2
TGTGCCAGCAGTGGTGGTTGGGGGGGCGAGCAGTACTTC,CASSGGWGGEQYF,-,TRBJ2-7,TRBD2,TRBV2
TGTGCCAGCAGTTTGAGGGGGAACAATCAGCCCCAGCATTTT,CASSLRGNNQPQHF,-,TRBJ1-5,-,TRBV28
TGTGCCAGTAAGATCGGGCAGTACTCTGGAAACACCATATATTTT,CASKIGQYSGNTIYF,-,TRBJ1-3,-,TRBV19
TGCAGTGCTTCCGTCCTCTTTAACACCGGGGAGCTGTTTTTT,CSASVLFNTGELFF,-,TRBJ2-2,-,TRBV20-1
TGTGCCAGCAGCTCTCCCGGGACTAGCGGATTCAGCGAGCAGTACTTC,CASSSPGTSGFSEQYF,-,TRBJ2-7,TRBD2,TRBV7-2
TGCAGTGCTCGCGGATTAGGTAACTATGGCTACACCTTC,CSARGLGNYGYTF,-,TRBJ1-2,-,TRBV20-1
TGTGCCAGCTATGACAGGGAGGATCAGCCCCAGCATTTT,CASYDREDQPQHF,few,TRBJ1-5,TRBD1,TRBV2
TGTGCCATCAGTGAGTCGTTCGGGAACACGAGCCCCAAAGCTTTCTTT,CAISESFGNTSPKAFF,-,TRBJ1-1,-,TRBV10-3
TGCAGTGCTAGAAGCCGTCGCATTCCGAATTCACCCCTCCACTTT,CSARSRRIPNSPLHF,few,TRBJ1-6,-,TRBV20-1
TGTGCCACCAGCAGAGATATCAGTGAGCAGTTCTTC,CATSRDISEQFF,-,TRBJ2-1,-,TRBV15
TGTGCCAGTAGCACCCTAGGCGGGCGAGGGCTGAATGAGCAGTTCTTC,CASSTLGGRGLNEQFF,-,TRBJ2-1,-,TRBV19
TGCGCCAGCTCGGAGGTGGTTTCGAACACTGAAGCTTTCTTT,CASSEVVSNTEAFF,few,TRBJ1-1,-,TRBV5-1
TGCAGTGCTAGGCTTAAGGCCGACGGATATAGCAATCAGCCCCAGCATTTT,CSARLKADGYSNQPQHF,-,TRBJ1-5,-,TRBV20-1
TGTGCCAGTAGTATCATGGAGACAGACAACAATGAGCAGTTCTTC,CASSIMETDNNEQFF,-,TRBJ2-1,-,TRBV19
TGCAGTGCAAAAGGCGGGGGGGGCTGGCGGAACTATGGCTACACCTTC,CSAKGGGGWRNYGYTF,-,TRBJ1-2,-,TRBV20-1
TGTGCCACTAAGGACAGGGCGAACACTGAAGCTTTCTTT,CATKDRANTEAFF,-,TRBJ1-1,TRBD1,TRBV12-3/TRBV12-4
TGTGCCAGCAGTTCAGCGGGGCCTGGTGGCTACACCTTC,CASSSAGPGGYTF,-,TRBJ1-2,-,TRBV27
TGTGCCAGTAGTATGGCCCCTACCTACAATGAGCAGTTCTTC,CASSMAPTYNEQFF,few,TRBJ2-1,-,TRBV19
TGTGCCAGCATCGGGGACCTCACCGGGGAGCTGTTTTTT,CASIGDLTGELFF,-,TRBJ2-2,-,TRBV6-1
TGTGCCAGCATTGACAGTCGGGGAAACACCATATATTTT,CASIDSRGNTIYF,-,TRBJ1-3,-,TRBV28
TGTGCCAGCAGCCCCGGACTAGCGGGAGTGGGCAAGGCCGAGACCCAGTACTTC,CASSPGLAGVGKAETQYF,-,TRBJ2-5,TRBD2,TRBV6-1
TGTGCCAGTAGTATCGAGGGAGCGGGGGTTTCTGGGGCCAACGTCCTGACTTTC,CASSIEGAGVSGANVLTF,-,TRBJ2-6,TRBD2,TRBV19
TGTGCCGGGACTAGCGGGGGTTATGAGCAGTTCTTC,CAGTSGGYEQFF,-,TRBJ2-1,TRBD2,TRBV30
TGTGCCAGCGCGACAGGGGTAAATTCACCCCTCCACTTT,CASATGVNSPLHF,-,TRBJ1-6,TRBD1,TRBV7-2
TGCGCCAGCAGTTCGACAGGGACGGACTATGGCTACACCTTC,CASSSTGTDYGYTF,-,TRBJ1-2,TRBD1,TRBV5-1
TGTGCCAGCAGCTCCTTGAGGACGGCATACAATGAGCAGTTCTTC,CASSSLRTAYNEQFF,-,TRBJ2-1,-,TRBV7-2
TGTGCCAGCAGTGAGACAGGGGCTGGTGGCTACACCTTC,CASSETGAGGYTF,-,TRBJ1-2,TRBD1,TRBV2
TGTGCCAGCTCCGGGACAGGGTTCACTGAAGCTTTCTTT,CASSGTGFTEAFF,-,TRBJ1-1,TRBD1,TRBV12-3/TRBV12-4
TGCGCCAGCAGTGAGTCATGGGAGGCGCCGAACACCGGGGAGCTGTTTTTT,CASSESWEAPNTGELFF,-,TRBJ2-2,-,TRBV6-1
TGTGCCAGCACCGCCCCGGCGGGGGCGGCCGGGGAGCTGTTTTTT,CASTAPAGAAGELFF,few,TRBJ2-2,-,TRBV12-3/TRBV12-4
TGTGCCAGTAGTAGCAGAGGGTGGAACACAGATACGCAGTATTTT,CASSSRGWNTDTQYF,-,TRBJ2-3,-,TRBV19
TGTGCCAGCAGCTTAGGGACAGGGGGAGGTAACATTCAGTACTTC,CASSLGTGGGNIQYF,large,TRBJ2-4,TRBD1,TRBV7-2
TGTGCCAGCAGTTACGTGAGGGACAGACCGAACACACATGCGAACACTGAAGCTTTCTTT,CASSYVRDRPNTHANTEAFF,-,TRBJ1-1,TRBD1,TRBV6-2/TRBV6-3
TGTGCCATACACTCCTCGACGACAGGGGGGGATGGCTACACCTTC,CAIHSSTTGGDGYTF,-,TRBJ1-2,TRBD1,TRBV10-3